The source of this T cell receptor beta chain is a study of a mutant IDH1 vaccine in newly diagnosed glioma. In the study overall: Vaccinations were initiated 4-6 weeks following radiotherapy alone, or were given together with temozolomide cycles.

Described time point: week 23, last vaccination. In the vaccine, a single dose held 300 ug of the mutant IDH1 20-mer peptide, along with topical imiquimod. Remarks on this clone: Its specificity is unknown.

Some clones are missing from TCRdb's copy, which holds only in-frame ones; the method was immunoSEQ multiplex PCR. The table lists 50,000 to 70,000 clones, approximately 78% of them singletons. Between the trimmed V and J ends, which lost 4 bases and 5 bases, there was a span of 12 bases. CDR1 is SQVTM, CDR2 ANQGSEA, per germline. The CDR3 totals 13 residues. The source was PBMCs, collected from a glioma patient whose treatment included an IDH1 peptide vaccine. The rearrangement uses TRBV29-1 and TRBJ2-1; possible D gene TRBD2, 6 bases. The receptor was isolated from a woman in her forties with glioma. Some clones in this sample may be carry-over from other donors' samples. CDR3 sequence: CSVGGVLHNEQFF. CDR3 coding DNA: TGCAGCGTTGGCGGGGTACTCCACAATGAGCAGTTCTTC.